These 32 T cell receptor beta chains share one sample of origin, sequenced in a study of neurological immune-mediated disorders. TCRdb ran MiXCR on the 5' RACE reads and lists one entry per CDR3 protein. The table lists over 45,000 distinct CDR3 sequences, 2.5% to 3.5% of them singletons. The sequencing input was PBMCs. These receptors originate from a woman aged 50 to 65 with multiple sclerosis.

This clonotype was found many times. The genes are TRBV3-1 and TRBJ2-4; 7 nucleotides match TRBD2. CDR1 is LGHDT, CDR2 YNNKEL, per germline (reference sequence). The V and J ends lost 4 bases and 8 bases, in that order; junction bases with no gene match: 20. The CDR3 has 18 residues. In DNA form, the CDR3 reads TGTGCCAGCAGCCGCAAGTCGGCGGGAGTCAATACAAAACACATTCAGTACTTC. The encoded protein is CASSRKSAGVNTKHIQYF.

This clonotype was detected ten times or more. The chain couples TRBV20-1 to TRBJ2-7, with TRBD2 matching over 11 bases. Germline V gives CDR1 DFQATT, CDR2 SNEGSKA (reference sequence). The CDR3 loop spans 12 amino acids. The CDR3 sequence: CKPGTSGYEQYF. In nucleotides, the CDR3 is TGCAAACCCGGGACTAGCGGCTACGAGCAGTACTTC.

The sample holds many counts of this clonotype. CDR3 nucleotide sequence: TGTGCCAGCAGTGAAGCCGGGGACATTGAACATTCACCCCTCCACTTT. Residues: CASSEAGDIEHSPLHF. The chain is built from TRBV6-1 and TRBJ1-6, with a tentative D call TRBD1 (6 bases). V gave up 0 bases and J gave up 8 bases, with 14 bases separating them. Germline V gene lookup returns CDR1 MNHNS and CDR2 SASEGT. The CDR3 has 16 amino acids.

This clonotype was seen at least ten times. This chain joins TRBV4-1 and TRBJ1-4; 9 bases fit TRBD1. Germline trimming cut 0 bases from V and 15 bases from J; bases unmatched to any gene: 23. The CDR3 is 19 amino acids. Germline CDR1 is MGHRA and CDR2 is YSYEKL. The CDR3 DNA follows: TGCGCCAGCAGCCAAGAGGTTTTTCGCCCCGGGACAGGGCTTTATATGGTGTTTTTT. Translating gives CASSQEVFRPGTGLYMVFF.

In this sample, this clonotype turned up many times. V usage is TRBV29-1 and J usage is TRBJ2-1; 7 positions agree with TRBD2. V was clipped by 1 base and J by 6 bases; unmatched bases: 3. The CDR3 is 13 amino acids. Germline V gene sequence: CDR1 SQVTM, CDR2 ANQGSEA. This CDR3 is CSVEVVAGNEQFF. The CDR3 DNA is TGCAGCGTTGAAGTTGTAGCGGGCAATGAGCAGTTCTTC.

This clonotype was picked up many times. V and J are TRBV20-1 and TRBJ2-3; D is unresolved. The CDR3 sequence is 11 residues long. Germline CDR1 reads DFQATT; CDR2 reads SNEGSKA (reference sequence). Between the trimmed V and J ends, which lost 4 bases and 6 bases, there was a span of 8 bases. The CDR3 nucleotides read TGCAGTGCTACGAGTGGCGATACGCAGTATTTT. The encoded protein is CSATSGDTQYF.

There are many counts of this clonotype. The chain recombines TRBV20-1 with TRBJ2-3, with D tentatively TRBD2 (6 bases). Germline assignment: CDR1 DFQATT and CDR2 SNEGSKA (reference sequence). Between the trimmed V and J ends, which lost 6 bases and 0 bases, there was a span of 13 bases. The CDR3 spans 14 residues. This CDR3 is CSATGGASTDTQYF. The DNA for the CDR3 is TGCAGTGCGACGGGCGGGGCTAGCACAGATACGCAGTATTTT.

This clonotype occurred many times. V is TRBV6-6 and J is TRBJ2-7; 10 nucleotides line up with TRBD1. Germline lookup yields CDR1 MNHNY and CDR2 SVGAGI (reference sequence). J was trimmed by 2 bases and V by 2 bases; bases with no gene match: 9. The CDR3 has 17 residues. CDR3 DNA: TGTGCCAGCAGTTACGCCGTTACGACAGGGGGCCCCTACGAGCAGTACTTC. Residues: CASSYAVTTGGPYEQYF.

At least ten counts were recorded for this clonotype. This rearrangement joins TRBV3-1 to TRBJ2-3; D possibly corresponds to TRBD2 (5 bases). The CDR3 covers 15 residues. Trimming removed 1 base at V and 3 bases at J, with 11 bases between. Germline CDR1 and CDR2: LGHDT and YNNKEL (reference sequence). The CDR3 region is CASSQAAGETDTQYF. Here the CDR3 DNA reads TGTGCCAGCAGCCAAGCCGCCGGGGAGACAGATACGCAGTATTTT.

This clonotype was found many times. The chain employs TRBV20-1 and TRBJ1-2; the D gene is possibly TRBD1 (5 bases). The V end lost 2 bases, the J end lost 2 bases, and 9 bases lay between the germline ends. Germline CDR1 is DFQATT and CDR2 is SNEGSKA (reference sequence). The CDR3 is made up of 13 amino acids. CDR3 nucleotide sequence: TGCAGTGCTAGATTAGACAGAAACTATGGCTACACCTTC. Protein: CSARLDRNYGYTF.

This clonotype was recorded at least ten times. V and J are TRBV29-1 and TRBJ2-5; D unclear. V shed 0 bases and J shed 4 bases, with 6 bases lying between them. The CDR3 runs 12 residues. CDR1 and CDR2 (germline): SQVTM, ANQGSEA. CDR3 amino acids: CSVEDSLETQYF. The DNA for the CDR3 is TGCAGCGTTGAAGATTCGCTAGAGACCCAGTACTTC.

Note on this clonotype: One end of the junction fails to match germline, which may point to a read error. This rearrangement joins TRBV10-3 to TRBJ1-6; D not resolved. The CDR3 has 11 residues. The germline V gene has CDR1 ENHRY and CDR2 SYGVKD. The CDR3 region has the DNA TGTGCCATCAGTGACCCAGGAACCCTCAACTTT. Its protein is CAISDPGTLNF.

This clonotype has a count of ten or more. This chain links TRBV5-5 with TRBJ1-2; D is unclear. Trimming stripped 0 bases from V and 5 bases from J, with 20 bases between. This CDR3 region has 17 residues. The germline V gene encodes CDR1 SGHKS and CDR2 YYEKEE (reference sequence). CDR3: CASSLVGPGNTGYGYTF. Written as DNA, the CDR3 is TGTGCCAGCAGCTTGGTAGGACCGGGAAACACGGGGTATGGCTACACCTTC. Full variable domain (remainder filled in from reference TRBV5-5 and TRBJ1-2): DAGVTQSPTHLIKTRGQQVTLRCSPISGHKSVSWYQQVLGQGPQFIFQYYEKEERGRGNFPDRFSARQFPNYSSELNVNALLLGDSALYLCASSLVGPGNTGYGYTFGSGTRLTVV.

This clonotype was counted many times. CDR3 region: CASSQLDIQYF. Here the CDR3 DNA reads TGTGCCAGCAGCCAACTTGACATTCAGTACTTC. J is TRBJ2-4 and V is TRBV14; no clear D. The germline V gene has CDR1 SGHDN and CDR2 FVKESK. V shed 2 bases and J shed 8 bases, with 4 bases lying between them. The CDR3 length is 11 residues.

Many counts were recorded for this clonotype. The V and J genes are TRBV14 and TRBJ2-1; 8 bases align to TRBD2. Losses at the gene ends were 4 bases for V and 8 bases for J; bases not matched to a gene: 13. The germline CDR1 and CDR2 sequences are SGHDN and FVKESK. The CDR3 contains 16 residues. The CDR3 DNA reads TGTGCCAGCAGCCCCCTCGCGGGACTAGACATCCATGAGCAGTTCTTC. Translation gives CASSPLAGLDIHEQFF. Supplemented by reference TRBV14 and TRBJ2-1, the full variable domain reads EAGVTQFPSHSVIEKGQTVTLRCDPISGHDNLYWYRRVMGKEIKFLLHFVKESKQDESGMPNNRFLAERTGGTYSTLKVQPAELEDSGVYFCASSPLAGLDIHEQFFGPGTRLTVL.

This clonotype was seen ten or more times. The CDR3 protein is CASSESWTGASYEQYF. For the CDR3, the DNA is TGTGCCAGCAGTGAGTCCTGGACAGGGGCCTCCTACGAGCAGTACTTC. The rearrangement joins TRBV6-4 to TRBJ2-7; 9 bases fit TRBD1. The length of the CDR3 is 16 residues. Germline V CDR1 and CDR2: MRHNA, SNTAGT. V lost 3 bases and J lost 0; bases outside the gene matches: 6.

This clonotype occurred many times. V usage is TRBV5-1 and J usage is TRBJ2-2; D gene uncertain. This CDR3 comprises 14 residues. V lost 1 base, J lost 6 bases, and 10 bases lay in between. Germline CDR1 SGHRS, CDR2 YFSETQ. CDR3 in DNA: TGCGCCAGCAGCTTGCAACCCGGCGCCGGGGAGCTGTTTTTT. It specifies CASSLQPGAGELFF.

This clonotype was observed at least ten times. This chain joins TRBV3-1 and TRBJ2-7; TRBD2 agrees at 8 bases. The CDR3 covers 15 residues. Germline trimming cut 4 bases from V and 2 bases from J; bases unmatched to any gene: 7. Per germline, CDR1 LGHDT and CDR2 YNNKEL (reference sequence). CDR3 bases: TGTGCCAGCAGCCCACCAGCGGGAGCCCCCTACGAGCAGTACTTC. Amino acid sequence: CASSPPAGAPYEQYF.

In its sample, this clonotype was seen many times. The rearrangement links TRBV12-3 or TRBV12-4 to TRBJ2-1; 13 bases map to TRBD2. The CDR3 has 16 residues. The J segment lost 0 bases and the V segment lost 6 bases, leaving 2 bases of the junction unmatched. The CDR3 is CASRRTSGSSYNEQFF. CDR3 sequence (DNA): TGTGCCAGCAGGCGGACTAGCGGGAGCTCCTACAATGAGCAGTTCTTC.

This clonotype appeared many times. The genes are TRBV6-5 and TRBJ1-1; D perhaps matches TRBD1 (6 bases). The length of the CDR3 is 15 residues. CDR1 and CDR2 (germline): MNHEY, SVGAGI. V lost 2 bases to trimming and J lost 3 bases, with 13 bases between them. CDR3 sequence reads: CASSYEGGRDTEAFF. The CDR3 DNA is TGTGCCAGCAGTTACGAGGGGGGGCGCGACACTGAAGCTTTCTTT.

This clonotype appeared many times. V and J are TRBV15 and TRBJ2-5, with D maybe TRBD1 (6 bases). Trimming removed 6 bases at V and 6 bases at J, with 17 bases between. This CDR3 is built from 14 residues. Germline CDR1 reads LNHNV; CDR2 reads YYDKDF (reference sequence). The CDR3 loop is CATRNPTGTQTQYF. The CDR3 coding sequence is TGTGCCACCAGGAACCCTACAGGGACACAGACCCAGTACTTC.

This clonotype appeared many times. This sequence joins TRBV12-3 or TRBV12-4 and TRBJ2-7; no definite D call. The CDR3 spans 15 residues. Trimming pared 7 bases from V and 0 bases from J, leaving 16 bases between. Here the CDR3 reads CASTTAASASYEQYF. The DNA for the CDR3 is TGTGCCAGCACCACGGCGGCCAGCGCCTCCTACGAGCAGTACTTC.

Comment on this clonotype: A much larger clone lies one base from this, so it may be a read error. Likely a read error: the CDR3 ends without its conserved phenylalanine or tryptophan. This sequence joins TRBV6-5 and TRBJ2-1, with 9 positions matching TRBD2. The CDR3 sequence is 14 residues long. From germline, CDR1 is MNHEY and CDR2 SVGAGI. V shed 6 bases and J 9 bases; nucleotides not matched to a gene: 9. CDR3 region: CASRLASGTSEQFI. CDR3 DNA sequence: TGTGCCAGCAGGTTGGCTAGCGGGACCTCTGAGCAGTTCATC.

This clonotype was detected ten times or more. The genes are TRBV20-1 and TRBJ2-7, with unresolved D. This CDR3 has 16 residues. In germline, CDR1 is DFQATT, CDR2 SNEGSKA (reference sequence). V was trimmed by 0 bases and J by 3 bases, leaving 18 bases between them. The CDR3 loop is CSARDVRFGDLYEQYF. As DNA, the CDR3 is TGCAGTGCTAGAGATGTCCGGTTTGGAGACCTCTACGAGCAGTACTTC.

In this sample, this clonotype turned up many times. This chain uses TRBV5-1 with TRBJ2-1, with 9 bases matching TRBD2. Germline trimming cut 0 bases from V and 7 bases from J; bases unmatched to any gene: 5. The CDR3 spans 15 residues. Looked up from germline, CDR1 is SGHRS and CDR2 is YFSETQ. CDR3 in amino acids: CASSLASGTLNEQFF. The CDR3 nucleotides are TGCGCCAGCAGCTTGGCTAGCGGGACCTTAAATGAGCAGTTCTTC.

This clonotype was recorded at least ten times. This chain links TRBV20-1 with TRBJ1-1, with D possibly TRBD1 on 6 matching bases. Germline CDR1 reads DFQATT; CDR2 reads SNEGSKA (reference sequence). The CDR3 contains 13 residues. V lost 6 bases and J 3 bases, leaving 14 bases between the germline ends. The CDR3 protein is CSATYRVHTEAFF. DNA for the CDR3: TGCAGTGCAACCTACAGGGTACACACTGAAGCTTTCTTT.

This clonotype has at least ten counts. The rearrangement uses TRBV20-1 and TRBJ1-5; TRBD1 is a possible D gene (6 bases). Germline V CDR1 and CDR2: DFQATT, SNEGSKA (reference sequence). The CDR3 loop spans 15 amino acids. V was pared by 1 base and J by 1 base, with 11 bases between. Written as DNA, the CDR3 is TGCAGTGCTAGAGGAGGGGGGCCAAGCAATCAGCCCCAGCATTTT. Translated, it gives CSARGGGPSNQPQHF.

This clonotype has a count of ten or more. The CDR3 sequence: CASSSGDGNQPQHF. The CDR3 bases are TGTGCCAGCAGTTCAGGAGATGGGAATCAGCCCCAGCATTTT. The chain combines TRBV6-6 with TRBJ1-5; no definite D call. Germline CDR1 is MNHNY and CDR2 is SVGAGI (reference sequence). V was clipped by 4 bases and J by 4 bases, with 11 bases between them. The CDR3 totals 14 residues.

This clonotype has ten or more counts. The V call is TRBV20-1, the J call TRBJ2-1; 10 bases map to TRBD2. Germline CDR1 is DFQATT and CDR2 is SNEGSKA (reference sequence). This CDR3 has 14 residues. The V gene end was trimmed by 6 bases and the J gene end by 7 bases; junction bases not matched to a gene: 9. The chain's CDR3 is CSALAGGLRNEQFF. The CDR3 DNA is TGCAGTGCCTTAGCGGGAGGACTGCGTAATGAGCAGTTCTTC.

The table lists this clonotype with many counts. The rearrangement joins TRBV10-3 to TRBJ2-6; 7 nucleotides line up with TRBD1. After removal of 9 bases from V and 0 bases from J, the junction contained 17 bases not matched to a gene. The CDR3 totals 19 residues. Germline V gene sequence: CDR1 ENHRY, CDR2 SYGVKD. CDR3 DNA sequence: TGTGCCATTGCGTTAAGAGGGACAGTCCCTAACTCTGGGGCCAACGTCCTGACTTTC. Amino acids: CAIALRGTVPNSGANVLTF.

This clonotype was seen at least ten times. The CDR3 reads CASSLGSQETQYF. CDR3 coding DNA: TGCGCCAGCAGCTTGGGAAGCCAAGAGACCCAGTACTTC. V gene TRBV5-1 combines with J gene TRBJ2-5, with unresolved D. Trimming removed 0 bases at V and 1 base at J, with 4 bases between. The CDR3 spans 13 residues. The V gene's germline CDR1 is SGHRS and CDR2 YFSETQ.

Ten or more counts support this clonotype. The rearrangement links TRBV3-1 to TRBJ2-1, with 12 positions matching TRBD2. Germline CDR1 LGHDT, CDR2 YNNKEL (reference sequence). J gave up 8 bases and V 6 bases, and 5 bases lay outside the gene matches. The CDR3 spans 14 residues. The CDR3 protein is CASSLAGGGYEQFF. DNA of the CDR3: TGTGCCAGCAGTCTAGCGGGAGGGGGGTATGAGCAGTTCTTC.